The rows below give T cell receptor beta chains drawn from one sample of a study of human CD8 memory T cell subsets. For each CDR3 protein, TCRdb gives one entry from its re-call of the 5' RACE reads, without DNA. The sample totals under 6,000 distinct CDR3 sequences. Sequencing was done on a sample of CD8+ effector memory T cells (TEM) sorted from PBMCs. These TCRs come from a human donor in good health. The CDR3 runs from the conserved cysteine through the conserved F or W. Some rows mark clone size as missing; the rest say once, few, many or name a class of expanded clone.

v_call	j_call	clone_size	cdr3_aa
TRBV28	TRBJ1-2	-	CASRPGTGGSIYGYTF
TRBV11-2	TRBJ2-1	-	CASSTGGNEQFF
TRBV29-1	TRBJ2-2	-	CSASSGTEGTGELFF
TRBV19	TRBJ1-5	-	CASMGRGWQPQHF
TRBV19	TRBJ2-2	-	CASSLWTSGVGELFF
TRBV19	TRBJ2-3	-	CASSTLEADTQYF
TRBV5-1	TRBJ2-3	medium-sized	CASSLVFSGVITDTQYF
TRBV2	TRBJ2-7	-	CASNQARDGISYEQYF
TRBV3-1	TRBJ2-5	-	CASRPQGGETQYF
TRBV20-1	TRBJ1-5	medium-sized	CSAKPVLIGGDQPQHF
TRBV7-2	TRBJ2-1	-	CAKTDRATDRRSEQFF
TRBV6-2/TRBV6-3	TRBJ2-1	medium-sized	CASSYRREVAEQFF
TRBV7-9	TRBJ1-2	medium-sized	CASSTANYGYTF
TRBV5-6	TRBJ2-6	-	CASSLGTTAYGSGANVLTF
TRBV7-8	TRBJ2-2	-	CASSSRNSGGEPGELFF
TRBV7-9	TRBJ2-1	medium-sized	CASSLGTSGDNEQFF
TRBV5-6	TRBJ2-3	-	CASSLSLGANTQYF
TRBV29-1	TRBJ1-2	medium-sized	CSVEALQPGYTF
TRBV5-8	TRBJ2-1	-	CASSFGGNEQFF
TRBV6-6	TRBJ2-1	-	CASSYSMDQPSAYNEQFF
TRBV19	TRBJ2-1	hyperexpanded	CASGRSGIDNEQFF
TRBV19	TRBJ2-1	medium-sized	CASRPPGGTYNEQFF
TRBV7-8	TRBJ2-1	-	CASSLVTSPYNEQFF
TRBV7-2	TRBJ2-7	medium-sized	CASSLGIGSYEQYF
TRBV2	TRBJ2-3	-	CASKGPRESDTQYF
TRBV19	TRBJ2-1	-	CASSIPPHNEQFF
TRBV29-1	TRBJ2-2	-	CSIKRESQDAGELFF
TRBV10-2	TRBJ1-1	-	CASLDLMVTFF
TRBV20-1	TRBJ2-5	-	CSARDHPGFQYF
TRBV15	TRBJ2-1	-	CATSRDGLAGQFF
TRBV20-1	TRBJ2-7	medium-sized	CSALGLAGETEQYF
TRBV11-2	TRBJ2-5	-	CASSSEVAAQETQYF
TRBV28	TRBJ1-6	-	CASSLVSASYNSPLHF
TRBV11-2	TRBJ2-3	-	CASSLVPDLDTQYF
TRBV5-6	TRBJ2-5	-	CASSQFLDSDRETQYF
TRBV7-8	TRBJ2-3	-	CASSLYDTSGGSTDTQYF
TRBV15	TRBJ2-7	-	CATSRDAGLGRDAEQYF
TRBV5-1	TRBJ2-7	medium-sized	CASSLAEFSGDEQYF
TRBV27	TRBJ2-1	-	CASSPVSGSFNEQFF
TRBV2	TRBJ2-1	-	CASSRQSGNEQFF
TRBV9	TRBJ2-5	-	CASSVDISAQGRETQYF
TRBV27	TRBJ2-5	large	CASSLKPGLQETQYF
TRBV28	TRBJ2-1	-	CASSVSYNEQFF